These 29 T cell receptor beta chains were sequenced from one sample in a study of blood T cell repertoires in COVID-19. Assay used: immunoSEQ multiplex PCR; TCRdb lists only in-frame clones, some missing. The sample holds around 200,000 clones, more than 70% seen once. Sequencing was carried out using peripheral blood. The receptors stem from an elderly woman with active or convalescent COVID-19.

This clone has a handful of counts. The chain has TRBV28 and TRBJ2-1; D remains unclear. Germline CDR1 reads MDHEN; CDR2 reads SYDVKM. The V and J ends lost 2 bases and 0 bases respectively, with 8 bases between them. This CDR3 spans 15 amino acids. CDR3 nucleotides: TGTGCCAGCAGTTTAAGTATGAGCTCCTACAATGAGCAGTTCTTC. This translates into CASSLSMSSYNEQFF.

In its sample, this clone was seen a few times. The CDR3 nucleotides read TGTGCCAGCACCTCAGGATCACCCCTCCACTTT. Translating gives CASTSGSPLHF. V is TRBV11-2 and J is TRBJ1-6; no definite D call. This CDR3 spans 11 amino acids. Trimming pared 7 bases from V and 10 bases from J, leaving 8 bases between. Germline V lookup: CDR1 SGHAT, CDR2 FQNNGV.

The rearrangement links TRBV4-2 to TRBJ1-3; 7 bases line up with TRBD1. The germline V gene has CDR1 LGHNA and CDR2 YNFKEQ. V trimming: 1 base; J trimming: 10 bases; junction bases outside the gene matches: 4. The CDR3 runs 13 residues. The chain's CDR3 is CASSQGTGYTIYF. DNA of the CDR3: TGTGCCAGCAGCCAAGGGACAGGATATACCATATATTTT.

This sequence joins TRBV7-9 and TRBJ1-2; 8 bases are shared with TRBD1. Germline CDR1 is SEHNR and CDR2 is FQNEAQ (reference sequence). There are 15 residues in the CDR3. Losses at the gene ends were 5 bases for V and 7 bases for J; bases not matched to a gene: 12. This CDR3 is CASSKRQGRISGYTF. The CDR3, as DNA: TGTGCCAGCAGCAAAAGACAGGGGCGGATCTCTGGCTACACCTTC. Based on the CDR3 plus reference TRBV7-9 and TRBJ1-2, the full variable domain is DTGVSQNPRHKITKRGQNVTFRCDPISEHNRLYWYRQTLGQGPEFLTYFQNEAQLEKSRLLSDRFSAERPKGSFSTLEIQRTEQGDSAMYLCASSKRQGRISGYTFGSGTRLTVV.

The chain links TRBV6-1 to TRBJ2-1; the D gene is possibly TRBD2 (7 bases). V gave up 3 bases and J gave up 0 bases, with 9 bases separating them. The CDR3 is 15 residues long. Germline CDR1 MNHNS, CDR2 SASEGT. The CDR3 DNA sequence: TGTGCCAGCAGTGAGGGGGGGGCCTCCTACAATGAGCAGTTCTTC. Encoded protein: CASSEGGASYNEQFF.

The J gene is TRBJ2-1, the V gene TRBV5-1; 11 nucleotides line up with TRBD2. This CDR3 has 15 amino acids. V lost 1 base, J lost 5 bases, and 2 bases stayed unmatched. CDR1 is SGHRS and CDR2 is YFSETQ in the germline V gene. Here the CDR3 DNA reads TGCGCCAGCAGCTTGTTTAGCGGGGGGGACAATGAGCAGTTCTTC. Residues: CASSLFSGGDNEQFF.

The CDR3 is CASRDSQNYGYTF. The CDR3 coding sequence is TGTGCCTCCCGGGACAGCCAAAACTATGGCTACACCTTC. The rearrangement uses TRBV10-3 and TRBJ1-2, with 7 bases matching TRBD1. CDR3 length equals 13 residues. The germline V gene encodes CDR1 ENHRY and CDR2 SYGVKD. J lost 2 bases, V lost 11 bases, and 8 bases had no gene match.

This clone appeared a few times. V usage is TRBV6-6 and J usage is TRBJ2-1, with TRBD2 matching over 8 bases. Germline-derived CDR1 and CDR2 are MNHNY and SVGAGI (reference sequence). The CDR3 consists of 16 residues. Germline trimming cut 6 bases from V and 7 bases from J; bases unmatched to any gene: 14. The CDR3 coding sequence is TGTGCCAGCAGCCTAGGGAGGCTAGCGGGCTCGAATGAGCAGTTCTTC. This sequence encodes CASSLGRLAGSNEQFF.

The chain is built from TRBV10-3 and TRBJ1-5; tentative D call: TRBD1 (5 bases). Germline lookup yields CDR1 ENHRY and CDR2 SYGVKD. V was pared by 7 bases and J by 1 base, with 8 bases between. The CDR3 runs to 13 residues. The CDR3 spells CAITGQSNQPQHF. In DNA form, the CDR3 reads TGTGCCATCACCGGACAAAGCAATCAGCCCCAGCATTTT.

The chain couples TRBV6-4 to TRBJ1-2; the D is unclear. V was trimmed by 2 bases and J by 5 bases, leaving 6 bases between them. The CDR3 length is 12 residues. CDR1 and CDR2 (germline): MRHNA, SNTAGT. This CDR3 reads CASSDGGYGYTF. As DNA, the CDR3 is TGTGCCAGCAGTGACGGCGGGTATGGCTACACCTTC.

J is TRBJ2-7 and V is TRBV6-1; maybe TRBD2 (5 bases). The length of the CDR3 is 17 residues. With 2 bases removed from V and 3 bases from J, the gap between germline ends came to 20 bases. The V gene's germline CDR1 is MNHNS and CDR2 SASEGT. The chain's CDR3 is CASSEIGWGENYYEQYF. CDR3 nucleotides: TGTGCCAGCAGTGAAATCGGGTGGGGAGAAAATTACTACGAGCAGTACTTC.

The chain recombines TRBV18 with TRBJ1-3; tentative D call: TRBD1 (6 bases). Germline CDR1 KGHSH, CDR2 LQKENI. Between the trimmed V and J ends, which lost 5 bases and 1 base, there was a span of 21 bases. The CDR3 runs 18 residues. The CDR3 DNA reads TGTGCCAGCTCAGCACGGACAGCAAGTAAAGGATCTGGAAACACCATATATTTT. The encoded protein is CASSARTASKGSGNTIYF.

This rearrangement joins TRBV9 to TRBJ1-1; unclear D gene. Germline-derived CDR1 and CDR2 are SGDLS and YYNGEE. V was pared by 4 bases and J by 5 bases, with 18 bases between. This CDR3 has 15 residues. The CDR3 DNA reads TGTGCCAGCAGCTCATCTCGGTCCCGAGGGACTGAAGCTTTCTTT. It specifies CASSSSRSRGTEAFF.

The chain uses TRBV9 and TRBJ2-1, with D perhaps matching TRBD2 (6 bases). V lost 2 bases and J 4 bases, leaving 10 bases between the germline ends. Germline CDR1 is SGDLS and CDR2 is YYNGEE. There are 14 residues in the CDR3. The CDR3 nucleotides are TGTGCCAGCAGCGTCGGTAGCGGATACAATGAGCAGTTCTTC. This codes for CASSVGSGYNEQFF.

The chain is built from TRBV3-1 (or the pseudogene TRBV3-2) and TRBJ1-2; no firm D call. The CDR3 is made up of 15 amino acids. Trimming took off 2 bases at V and 2 bases at J, with 12 bases between the two ends. Germline CDR1 reads LGHDT; CDR2 reads YNNKEL (reference sequence). The chain's CDR3 is CASSQLLSLNYGYTF. In DNA form, the CDR3 reads TGTGCCAGCAGCCAATTGCTCAGTCTCAACTATGGCTACACCTTC.

V and J are TRBV5-6 and TRBJ1-3; D remains ambiguous. Germline values: CDR1 SGHDT, CDR2 YYEEEE. The CDR3 runs to 15 residues. With 0 bases removed from V and 4 bases from J, the gap between germline ends came to 11 bases. CDR3 sequence reads: CASSLGQASGNTIYF. CDR3 nucleotides: TGTGCCAGCAGCTTGGGGCAGGCATCAGGAAACACCATATATTTT.

This clone occurred a few times. V gene TRBV28 combines with J gene TRBJ2-2, with TRBD2 matching 8 bases. Germline V gene sequence: CDR1 MDHEN, CDR2 SYDVKM. This CDR3 is built from 14 residues. V lost 10 bases to trimming and J lost 4 bases; unmatched junction nucleotides: 8. Here the CDR3 DNA reads TGTGCCACCGGGGTAGCGGGGACCACCGGGGAGCTGTTTTTT. This sequence encodes CATGVAGTTGELFF.

V usage is TRBV11-2 and J usage is TRBJ2-7; D is possibly TRBD1 (6 bases). V was shortened by 1 base and J by 3 bases, with 10 bases between the two germline ends. Germline V CDR1 and CDR2: SGHAT, FQNNGV. The CDR3 length is 14 residues. CDR3 loop: CASSLVQGIYEQYF. Here the CDR3 DNA reads TGTGCCAGCAGCTTAGTACAGGGAATCTACGAGCAGTACTTC.

The CDR3 sequence is CASSPVSGANVLTF. In nucleotides, the CDR3 is TGTGCCAGCAGCCCGGTCTCCGGGGCCAACGTCCTGACTTTC. This sequence joins TRBV7-9 and TRBJ2-6; the D is unclear. The germline V and J ends were trimmed by 5 bases and 4 bases, with 9 bases remaining between them. Germline values: CDR1 SEHNR, CDR2 FQNEAQ (reference sequence). The length of the CDR3 is 14 residues.

The chain links TRBV2 to TRBJ1-3, with a possible D match to TRBD1 (5 bases). From germline, CDR1 is SNHLY and CDR2 FYNNEI. V lost 7 bases to trimming and J lost 1 base, with 17 bases between them. The CDR3 length is 16 residues. This CDR3 reads CASNFGGFGSGNTIYF. The CDR3 DNA is TGTGCCAGCAATTTCGGGGGGTTTGGGTCTGGAAACACCATATATTTT. The full variable domain, rest sourced from reference TRBV2 and TRBJ1-3, is EPEVTQTPSHQVTQMGQEVILRCVPISNHLYFYWYRQILGQKVEFLVSFYNNEISEKSEIFDDQFSVERPDGSNFTLKIRSTKLEDSAMYFCASNFGGFGSGNTIYFGEGSWLTVV.

V is TRBV6-5 and J is TRBJ1-1; 9 nucleotides agree with TRBD1. The CDR3 spans 15 residues. Germline V gene data show CDR1 as MNHEY and CDR2 as SVGAGI. V lost 7 bases and J lost 6; bases outside the gene matches: 12. The CDR3 DNA is TGTGCCAGCATCCCGGGACAGGGTTTTTTTGCTGAAGCTTTCTTT. Encoded protein: CASIPGQGFFAEAFF.

The V gene is TRBV19, the J gene TRBJ1-5; D is unclear. CDR3 length: 13 amino acids. The germline V and J ends were trimmed by 8 bases and 7 bases, with 15 bases remaining between them. Germline values: CDR1 LNHDA, CDR2 SQIVND (reference sequence). CDR3 coding DNA: TGTGCCAGTTGCGAGGTACGGGGACAGCCCCAGCATTTT. Translation: CASCEVRGQPQHF.

The rearrangement joins TRBV12-3 or TRBV12-4 to TRBJ2-5, with D uncertain. The ends were cut back, 5 bases at V and 5 bases at J, with 9 bases in the middle. The CDR3 runs 12 residues. The DNA for the CDR3 is TGTGCCAGCAGTCTATTCTTGGAGACCCAGTACTTC. Translation gives CASSLFLETQYF.

The rearrangement links TRBV3-1 (or the pseudogene TRBV3-2) to TRBJ2-5; a possible D gene is TRBD1 (6 bases). Trimming shortened V by 6 bases and J by 0 bases, and 8 bases separated the two germline ends. Germline-derived CDR1 and CDR2 are LGHDT and YNNKEL (reference sequence). The CDR3 length is 13 residues. This CDR3 is CASRGTHQETQYF. CDR3 bases: TGTGCCAGCAGAGGGACACACCAAGAGACCCAGTACTTC.

J is TRBJ1-5 and V is TRBV6-2 or TRBV6-3; TRBD1 matches at 7 bases. The CDR3 runs 16 residues. Germline V CDR1 and CDR2: MNHEY, SVGEGT. The ends lost 2 bases at V and 3 bases at J; junction bases unmatched: 7. CDR3 amino acids: CASSYTTGLNNQPQHF. DNA of the CDR3: TGTGCCAGCAGTTACACGACAGGGCTTAACAATCAGCCCCAGCATTTT.

This clone was observed a single time. The rearrangement links TRBV5-4 to TRBJ1-1; D is ambiguous. The germline V gene encodes CDR1 SGHNT and CDR2 YYREEE (reference sequence). V was shortened by 2 bases and J by 1 base, with 9 bases between the two germline ends. CDR3 size: 14 residues. This CDR3 is CASSLGAGNTEAFF. CDR3 in DNA: TGTGCCAGCAGCTTAGGTGCAGGGAACACTGAAGCTTTCTTT.

The chain uses TRBV11-3 and TRBJ2-5, with 10 bases lining up with TRBD2. V dropped 4 bases and J dropped 5; count of bases not matched to a gene: 7. This CDR3 comprises 15 residues. Germline V gives CDR1 SGHNT, CDR2 YENEEA. The CDR3 loop is CASSSRLAGRETQYF. CDR3 bases: TGTGCCAGCAGCTCAAGACTAGCGGGCCGGGAGACCCAGTACTTC.

In DNA form, the CDR3 reads TGTGCCAGCAGTCGATCAGGGGTCTACGAGCAGTACTTC. Translation: CASSRSGVYEQYF. The chain uses TRBV28 and TRBJ2-7; possibly TRBD1 for D (6 bases). Trimming shortened V by 5 bases and J by 3 bases, and 11 bases separated the two germline ends. Germline V gene sequence: CDR1 MDHEN, CDR2 SYDVKM. CDR3 size: 13 residues.

V usage is TRBV27 and J usage is TRBJ1-1, with a weak D call TRBD1 (6 bases). Germline V lookup: CDR1 MNHEY, CDR2 SMNVEV (reference sequence). Between the trimmed V and J ends, which lost 3 bases and 4 bases, there was a span of 9 bases. The CDR3 length is 13 residues. The CDR3 here is CASSFRRGTEAFF. CDR3 DNA sequence: TGTGCCAGCAGTTTTCGCAGGGGCACTGAAGCTTTCTTT.